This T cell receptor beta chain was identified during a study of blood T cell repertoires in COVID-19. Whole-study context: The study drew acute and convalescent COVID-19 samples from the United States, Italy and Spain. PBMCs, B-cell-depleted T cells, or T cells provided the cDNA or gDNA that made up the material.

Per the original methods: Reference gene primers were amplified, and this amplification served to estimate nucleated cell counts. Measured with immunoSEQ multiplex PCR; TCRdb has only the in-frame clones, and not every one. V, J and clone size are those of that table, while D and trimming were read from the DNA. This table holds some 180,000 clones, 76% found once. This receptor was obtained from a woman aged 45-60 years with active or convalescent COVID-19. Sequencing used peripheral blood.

CDR3 bases: TGTGCCAGCAGCAAAGTTCTGTGGCTAGCCGCCTACGAGCAGTACTTC. Translation: CASSKVLWLAAYEQYF. V usage is TRBV21-1 and J usage is TRBJ2-7; the table names TRBD2, a call not compared with the DNA. TRBV21-1 is assigned pseudogene status. The CDR3 covers 16 residues.